This T cell receptor (beta chain) was profiled in a study of cytomegalovirus exposure and HLA in healthy donors. Overall study context: Among the approximately 420 donors who were genotyped, around 77% fell in the genetic ancestry cluster that is associated with self-reported Caucasian donors.

The study's findings and limits: In a later analysis, TCR beta V- and J-gene trimming was associated with a missense DCLRE1C variant.

PCR used 60 Vbeta primers and 13 Jbeta primers. Clones were sequenced by immunoSEQ multiplex PCR, and TCRdb holds only the in-frame ones, with some missing. The repertoire holds approximately 120,000 clones, with more than 80% as singletons. As concerns this clone: Its antigen is still unknown.

This CDR3 region has 15 residues. V lost 5 bases, J lost 0 bases, and 10 bases lay in between. Germline V gene sequence: CDR1 MNHEY, CDR2 SVGAGI. The chain has TRBV6-5 and TRBJ1-4; a possible D gene is TRBD1 (5 bases). This TCR was recovered from a man between 25 and 39 years old in good health and CMV-seropositive. Sequenced: PBMCs. CDR3 nucleotide sequence: TGTGCCAGCAGTCTTGTGGGGCCAACTAATGAAAAACTGTTTTTT. It translates to CASSLVGPTNEKLFF.